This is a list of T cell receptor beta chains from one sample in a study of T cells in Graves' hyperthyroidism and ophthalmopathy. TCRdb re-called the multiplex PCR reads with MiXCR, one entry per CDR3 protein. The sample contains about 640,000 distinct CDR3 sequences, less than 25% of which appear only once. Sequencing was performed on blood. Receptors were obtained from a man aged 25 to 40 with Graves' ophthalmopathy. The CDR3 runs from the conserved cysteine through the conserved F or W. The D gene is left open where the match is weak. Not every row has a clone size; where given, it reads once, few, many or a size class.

CDR3: CASSERVNEQFF; DNA: TGCGCCAGCAGTGAGCGGGTCAATGAGCAGTTCTTC; D: NA; J: TRBJ2-1; length: 12; V: TRBV10-2; size: NA
CDR3: CASSSREGNSGNTIYF; DNA: TGTGCCAGCAGCTCCAGGGAGGGAAACTCTGGAAACACCATATATTTT; D: NA; J: TRBJ1-3; length: 16; V: TRBV7-2; size: NA
CDR3: CASSKDSVFSYEQYF; DNA: TGTGCCAGCAGTAAAGACTCGGTCTTTTCCTACGAGCAGTACTTC; D: NA; J: TRBJ2-7; length: 15; V: TRBV5-5; size: many
CDR3: CAWSTGTYYEQYF; DNA: TGTGCCTGGAGCACCGGGACCTACTACGAGCAGTACTTC; D: NA; J: TRBJ2-7; length: 13; V: TRBV30; size: many
CDR3: CASSAGTSGSEQYF; DNA: TGTGCCAGCAGTGCCGGGACTAGCGGGAGCGAGCAGTACTTC; D: TRBD2; J: TRBJ2-7; length: 14; V: TRBV2; size: few
CDR3: CASSPRVSGGYTF; DNA: TGTGCCAGCAGTCCCAGGGTCTCTGGTGGCTACACCTTC; D: NA; J: TRBJ1-2; length: 13; V: TRBV28; size: few
CDR3: CASSEGGKDTEAFF; DNA: TGTGCCAGCAGCGAGGGGGGAAAGGACACTGAAGCTTTCTTT; D: NA; J: TRBJ1-1; length: 14; V: TRBV9; size: once
CDR3: CASSDGPYNEQFF; DNA: TGTGCCAGTTCGGACGGACCCTACAATGAGCAGTTCTTC; D: NA; J: TRBJ2-1; length: 13; V: TRBV19; size: NA
CDR3: CASSVSRVPYEQYF; DNA: TGCGCCAGCAGTGTTTCCAGGGTTCCCTACGAGCAGTACTTC; D: NA; J: TRBJ2-7; length: 14; V: TRBV10-1; size: NA
CDR3: CASSEAVSQFMDEQFF; DNA: TGTGCCAGCAGTGAAGCGGTCTCCCAGTTCATGGATGAGCAGTTCTTC; D: NA; J: TRBJ2-1; length: 16; V: TRBV2; size: few
CDR3: CASSTGTQADTQYF; DNA: TGCGCCAGCAGTACCGGGACGCAGGCAGATACGCAGTATTTT; D: NA; J: TRBJ2-3; length: 14; V: TRBV5-1; size: many
CDR3: CSAPSAGEAYEQYF; DNA: TGCAGTGCTCCCTCGGCGGGAGAAGCCTACGAGCAGTACTTC; D: TRBD2; J: TRBJ2-7; length: 14; V: TRBV20-1; size: few
CDR3: CASSQQFLTVTYEQYF; DNA: TGCGCCAGCAGCCAGCAGTTTTTGACAGTGACCTACGAGCAGTACTTC; D: NA; J: TRBJ2-7; length: 16; V: TRBV4-1; size: few
CDR3: CATSRDRREQYF; DNA: TGTGCCACCAGCAGAGACCGGCGCGAGCAGTACTTC; D: NA; J: TRBJ2-7; length: 12; V: TRBV15; size: few
CDR3: CSPRVEQGDYGYTF; DNA: TGCAGTCCAAGGGTGGAACAGGGTGATTATGGCTACACCTTC; D: NA; J: TRBJ1-2; length: 14; V: TRBV20-1; size: few
CDR3: CASSVDGRRYQPQHF; DNA: TGTGCCAGCAGCGTAGATGGACGGCGGTATCAGCCCCAGCATTTT; D: NA; J: TRBJ1-5; length: 15; V: TRBV9; size: NA
CDR3: CASSVGAPGLAGVDDEQYF; DNA: TGTGCCAGCAGCGTGGGAGCCCCGGGACTAGCGGGAGTTGACGACGAGCAGTACTTC; D: TRBD2; J: TRBJ2-7; length: 19; V: TRBV9; size: NA
CDR3: CASSFDWDSYEQYF; DNA: TGTGCCAGCAGCTTCGACTGGGACTCCTACGAGCAGTACTTC; D: NA; J: TRBJ2-7; length: 14; V: TRBV7-9; size: few
CDR3: CASSFRGGRAKNIQYF; DNA: TGTGCCAGCAGCTTTCGAGGGGGACGAGCCAAAAACATTCAGTACTTC; D: NA; J: TRBJ2-4; length: 16; V: TRBV5-6; size: NA
CDR3: CASSSGQGGIFNQPQHF; DNA: TGTGCCAGCAGTTCAGGACAGGGGGGGATCTTTAATCAGCCCCAGCATTTT; D: TRBD1; J: TRBJ1-5; length: 17; V: TRBV28; size: many
CDR3: CSGHLGLAGERISYNEQFF; DNA: TGCAGCGGTCATCTTGGACTAGCGGGAGAGAGGATCTCCTACAATGAGCAGTTCTTC; D: TRBD2; J: TRBJ2-1; length: 19; V: TRBV29-1; size: NA
CDR3: CASSQERGNVGYEQYF; DNA: TGTGCCAGCAGCCAAGAGAGGGGGAATGTCGGATACGAGCAGTACTTC; D: NA; J: TRBJ2-7; length: 16; V: TRBV4-2; size: NA
CDR3: CASSLGLGFEQYF; DNA: TGTGCCAGCAGTTTAGGTCTGGGATTCGAGCAGTACTTC; D: NA; J: TRBJ2-7; length: 13; V: TRBV12-3/TRBV12-4; size: few
CDR3: CAWSPASGRETQYF; DNA: TGTGCCTGGAGTCCGGCTAGCGGGAGAGAGACCCAGTACTTC; D: TRBD2; J: TRBJ2-5; length: 14; V: TRBV30; size: few
CDR3: CASSPGQGGIEINQPQHF; DNA: TGTGCCAGCAGTCCCGGACAGGGCGGAATAGAGATCAATCAGCCCCAGCATTTT; D: TRBD1; J: TRBJ1-5; length: 18; V: TRBV28; size: many
CDR3: CASSLGTVATNEKLFF; DNA: TGTGCCAGCAGCTTAGGGACAGTTGCAACTAATGAAAAACTGTTTTTT; D: NA; J: TRBJ1-4; length: 16; V: TRBV11-2; size: many
CDR3: CASSQGGAKNIQYF; DNA: TGCGCCAGCAGCCAAGGGGGGGCCAAAAACATTCAGTACTTC; D: NA; J: TRBJ2-4; length: 14; V: TRBV7-2; size: NA
CDR3: CARGVYGANVLTF; DNA: TGTGCCAGGGGGGTGTACGGGGCCAACGTCCTGACTTTC; D: NA; J: TRBJ2-6; length: 13; V: TRBV5-4; size: NA
CDR3: CASSLLGQGGSPLHF; DNA: TGTGCCAGCAGTTTATTGGGACAGGGTGGATCACCCCTCCACTTT; D: TRBD1; J: TRBJ1-6; length: 15; V: TRBV27; size: NA
CDR3: CSVRGSTEAFF; DNA: TGCAGCGTTCGGGGGAGCACTGAAGCTTTCTTT; D: NA; J: TRBJ1-1; length: 11; V: TRBV29-1; size: NA
CDR3: CATSRQRAGLFPQPQHF; DNA: TGTGCCACCAGCAGACAAAGGGCAGGACTCTTCCCTCAGCCCCAGCATTTT; D: NA; J: TRBJ1-5; length: 17; V: TRBV15; size: few
CDR3: CASSYSDKSTDTQYF; DNA: TGTGCCAGCAGTTACTCGGACAAAAGCACAGATACGCAGTATTTT; D: NA; J: TRBJ2-3; length: 15; V: TRBV6-2/TRBV6-3; size: NA
CDR3: CASSLRGQVQYF; DNA: TGTGCCAGCAGTTTAAGGGGACAGGTCCAGTACTTC; D: TRBD1; J: TRBJ2-5; length: 12; V: TRBV28; size: many
CDR3: CSVAGFSYEQYF; DNA: TGCAGCGTTGCAGGGTTTTCCTACGAGCAGTACTTC; D: NA; J: TRBJ2-7; length: 12; V: TRBV29-1; size: NA
CDR3: CASSPIWRAGEQYF; DNA: TGTGCCAGCAGTCCAATCTGGAGAGCCGGCGAGCAGTACTTC; D: NA; J: TRBJ2-7; length: 14; V: TRBV27; size: few
CDR3: CASAGGDQPQHF; DNA: TGTGCCAGCGCAGGGGGCGATCAGCCCCAGCATTTT; D: TRBD1; J: TRBJ1-5; length: 12; V: TRBV2; size: NA
CDR3: CASSLDPDSNYGYTF; DNA: TGTGCCAGCAGCTTAGATCCGGACAGCAACTATGGCTACACCTTC; D: NA; J: TRBJ1-2; length: 15; V: TRBV11-2; size: NA
CDR3: CAWSVRGARGEQYF; DNA: TGTGCCTGGAGTGTAAGAGGGGCCCGGGGCGAGCAGTACTTC; D: NA; J: TRBJ2-7; length: 14; V: TRBV30; size: NA
CDR3: CASSDRTSGVSYEQYF; DNA: TGCGCCAGCAGCGATCGGACTAGCGGGGTTTCCTACGAGCAGTACTTC; D: TRBD2; J: TRBJ2-7; length: 16; V: TRBV5-1; size: few
CDR3: CASSPDRTSGGYEQYF; DNA: TGTGCCAGCAGCCCGGATCGGACTAGCGGGGGCTACGAGCAGTACTTC; D: TRBD2; J: TRBJ2-7; length: 16; V: TRBV27; size: NA
CDR3: CASSSTGARYYGYTF; DNA: TGTGCCAGCAGTTCTACAGGGGCCCGATACTATGGCTACACCTTC; D: TRBD1; J: TRBJ1-2; length: 15; V: TRBV6-1; size: NA
CDR3: CASSYSSTAGNTIYF; DNA: TGTGCCAGCAGTTACTCGTCGACTGCTGGAAACACCATATATTTT; D: NA; J: TRBJ1-3; length: 15; V: TRBV6-5; size: NA
CDR3: CASSVLAGDTGELFF; DNA: TGTGCCAGCAGCGTCCTAGCGGGAGATACCGGGGAGCTGTTTTTT; D: TRBD2; J: TRBJ2-2; length: 15; V: TRBV9; size: few
CDR3: CAISEGLSDEQFF; DNA: TGTGCCATCAGTGAGGGACTCAGCGATGAGCAGTTCTTC; D: NA; J: TRBJ2-1; length: 13; V: TRBV10-3; size: NA
CDR3: CASSVGDREYYGYTF; DNA: TGCGCCAGCAGCGTAGGGGACAGGGAATACTATGGCTACACCTTC; D: TRBD1; J: TRBJ1-2; length: 15; V: TRBV5-1; size: NA
CDR3: CASSFPLLANYGYTF; DNA: TGTGCCAGCAGTTTTCCCCTATTAGCTAACTATGGCTACACCTTC; D: NA; J: TRBJ1-2; length: 15; V: TRBV12-3/TRBV12-4; size: few
CDR3: CASSDGMNTEAFF; DNA: TGTGCCAGCAGCGACGGCATGAACACTGAAGCTTTCTTT; D: NA; J: TRBJ1-1; length: 13; V: TRBV7-6; size: NA
CDR3: CAAGNSGNTIYF; DNA: TGTGCCGCCGGAAACTCTGGAAACACCATATATTTT; D: NA; J: TRBJ1-3; length: 12; V: TRBV10-3; size: NA
CDR3: CASSFGEVNYNEQFF; DNA: TGTGCCAGCAGCTTTGGGGAGGTGAACTACAATGAGCAGTTCTTC; D: NA; J: TRBJ2-1; length: 15; V: TRBV13; size: many
CDR3: CATSPGSLNQPQHF; DNA: TGTGCCACCAGTCCCGGGTCTTTAAATCAGCCCCAGCATTTT; D: NA; J: TRBJ1-5; length: 14; V: TRBV24-1; size: NA